Listed here is a single T cell receptor beta chain. Its binding antigen is unknown. Base qualities are not provided; no much larger clone lies one nucleotide away. The immunoSEQ Assay, a bias-controlled multiplex PCR, was used to amplify TCRbeta CDR3 regions from genomic DNA. From the authors' description of their analysis: Within the assay, amplification of reference gene primers was used to estimate how many nucleated cells each sample contained. To quantify the absolute abundance of each unique TCRbeta CDR3 rearrangement, sequence reads were collapsed and filtered. For each sample, productive Simpson clonality was calculated as the square root of Simpson's diversity index over productive rearrangements. The table comes from immuneACCESS by way of TCRdb, which keeps in-frame sequences with V and J called. Part of the clones is missing from these tables; in studies checked, under half for an unresolved V gene and the rest for unknown reasons. The V and J calls and clone size come from that table; D and trimming were worked out from the DNA. Within this sample are 150,000 to 180,000 clones, with roughly four fifths of them counted one time only. The ten largest clones capture 1.5% to 2% of the sample.

Collaborating institutions collected whole blood in K2EDTA tubes following their own protocols. For TCRbeta analysis, collaborators shipped samples as frozen whole blood, isolated PBMCs, or DNA extracted from either of those sample types. This record belongs to a study of blood T cell repertoires in COVID-19 (dated by TCRdb to about 2020). At the level of the whole study: Samples from collaborators originated in the United States, Italy and Spain and spanned both the acute and convalescent phases of COVID-19. A freely available public database, intended as a resource for researchers studying the immune response to SARS-CoV-2, is where the repertoires were released. Subjects who had been exposed to COVID-19, were actively infected with it, or had recovered from it provided the deeply sampled blood TCRbeta repertoires that made up the dataset. Samples came from the ongoing ImmuneRACE study (first 160 participants) plus 1,254 subjects from 6 global collaborators. The prospective study material was composed of cDNA or gDNA derived from T cells, B-cell-depleted T cells, or PBMCs. The sample metadata nearly always contained a de-identified subject ID, COVID-19 status, age in years and sex. Where available, HLA class I and class II types were taken from metadata supplied by the sample provider and were not determined by assay-based typing. Results and caveats for the whole study, not just this receptor: The amount of clinical and demographic metadata varied by source and participant and was provided uncurated.

Relative to germline, V is 0 bases shorter and J is 5 bases shorter, with 16 bases between their ends. Spanning cysteine to phenylalanine, the CDR3 consists of 16 amino acids. The entry retains the CDR3 DNA only, 48 bases that are in frame from base 1. Per the germline V gene, SGHVS is the CDR1 and FNYEAQ is the CDR2. This TCR derives from a man aged 80 or over with acute or convalescent COVID-19. Sequenced input: peripheral blood. Here the chain combines TRBV7-6 and TRBJ1-1, with TRBD1 as a weak D call on 5 bases. The nucleotide sequence is TGTGCCAGCAGCTTAGCGCAGGGCGGGACGGCGACTGAAGCTTTCTTT. Its protein reads: CASSLAQGGTATEAFF.